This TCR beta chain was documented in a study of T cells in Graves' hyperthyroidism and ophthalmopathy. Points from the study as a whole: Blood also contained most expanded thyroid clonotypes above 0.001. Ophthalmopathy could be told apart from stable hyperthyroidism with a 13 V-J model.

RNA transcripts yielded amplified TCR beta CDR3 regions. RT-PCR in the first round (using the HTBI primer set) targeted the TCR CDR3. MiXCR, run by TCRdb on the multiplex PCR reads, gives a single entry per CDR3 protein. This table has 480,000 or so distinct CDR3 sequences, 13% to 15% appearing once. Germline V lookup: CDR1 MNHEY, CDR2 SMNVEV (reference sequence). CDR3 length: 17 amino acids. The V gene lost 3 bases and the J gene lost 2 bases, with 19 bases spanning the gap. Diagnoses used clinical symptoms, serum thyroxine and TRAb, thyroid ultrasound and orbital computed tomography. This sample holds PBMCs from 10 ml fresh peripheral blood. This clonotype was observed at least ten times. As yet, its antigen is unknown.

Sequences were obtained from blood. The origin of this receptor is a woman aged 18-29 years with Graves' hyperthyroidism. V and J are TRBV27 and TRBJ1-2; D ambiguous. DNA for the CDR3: TGTGCCAGCAGTTTCCTACCAGGCGCTGGCGGAAACTATGGCTACACCTTC. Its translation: CASSFLPGAGGNYGYTF.